Each of the 23 T cell receptor beta chains below was sequenced from the same sample in a study of T cells in tumors after PD-1 blockade. The data were produced by immunoSEQ multiplex PCR, yet TCRdb's version contains in-frame clones alone and is incomplete. The table lists some 18,000 clones, around 85% of them singletons. Sample: PBMCs, taken after anti-PD-1 therapy. The receptor set was obtained from a human donor with advanced basal cell or squamous cell carcinoma (not recorded which).

This chain uses TRBV14 with TRBJ1-2; no reliable D call. The CDR3 loop spans 16 amino acids. Per the germline V gene, CDR1 is SGHDN and CDR2 is FVKESK. V was cut by 1 base and J by 2 bases, with 14 bases left in between. The CDR3, as DNA: TGTGCCAGCAGCCAAGGGCCCCCGGGCATGAACTATGGCTACACCTTC. Translated, it gives CASSQGPPGMNYGYTF.

This chain links TRBV7-9 with TRBJ2-1; 9 bases align to TRBD1. J was trimmed by 8 bases and V by 2 bases; bases with no gene match: 4. This CDR3 is 14 amino acids long. Germline V gives CDR1 SEHNR, CDR2 FQNEAQ (reference sequence). The CDR3: CASSLQTGGDEQFF. DNA of the CDR3: TGTGCCAGCAGCTTACAAACAGGGGGCGATGAGCAGTTCTTC.

The genes are TRBV6-2 or TRBV6-3 and TRBJ1-1; possible D gene TRBD1, 5 bases. CDR3 length: 14 residues. V was trimmed by 4 bases and J by 2 bases, leaving 11 bases between them. Germline V gene data show CDR1 as MNHEY and CDR2 as SVGEGT. CDR3 amino acids: CASSFLGVNTEAFF. CDR3 sequence (DNA): TGTGCCAGCAGTTTCTTGGGGGTAAACACTGAAGCTTTCTTT.

The chain carries TRBV7-2 and TRBJ1-2; D gene ambiguous. The CDR3 spans 13 residues. Looked up from germline, CDR1 is SGHTA and CDR2 is FQGNSA. Trimming stripped 2 bases from V and 3 bases from J, with 7 bases between. CDR3 amino acids: CASSLNRYYGYTF. The DNA of the CDR3 is TGTGCCAGCAGCTTAAACCGTTACTATGGCTACACCTTC.

The chain recombines TRBV3-1 (or the pseudogene TRBV3-2) with TRBJ2-1, with D maybe TRBD1 (6 bases). This CDR3 has 14 amino acids. Germline loops: CDR1 LGHDT, CDR2 YNNKEL (reference sequence). The V and J ends lost 3 bases and 5 bases respectively, with 11 bases between them. The CDR3 is CASSHLWDNNEQFF. CDR3 nucleotides: TGTGCCAGCAGCCACCTATGGGACAACAATGAGCAGTTCTTC.

The V gene is TRBV7-9, the J gene TRBJ2-1; D gene unclear. Trimming took 3 bases from V and 5 from J, leaving 8 bases between them. The length of the CDR3 is 13 residues. In germline, CDR1 is SEHNR, CDR2 FQNEAQ (reference sequence). CDR3 bases: TGTGCCAGCAGCTTTGGCGGCCACAATGAGCAGTTCTTC. As protein: CASSFGGHNEQFF.

The chain uses TRBV5-1 and TRBJ1-1; maybe TRBD1 (5 bases). V was cut by 0 bases and J by 5 bases, with 11 bases left in between. CDR3 size: 14 residues. Germline V gives CDR1 SGHRS, CDR2 YFSETQ. CDR3 region: CASSLEAGLTEAFF. As DNA, the CDR3 is TGCGCCAGCAGCTTGGAGGCAGGGTTGACTGAAGCTTTCTTT.

This clone was counted once. The chain links TRBV4-2 to TRBJ2-2, with 10 nucleotides matching TRBD2. CDR3 length: 15 residues. With V trimmed by 4 bases and J by 2 bases, 1 base remained unmatched. Per the germline V gene, CDR1 is LGHNA and CDR2 is YNFKEQ. For the CDR3, the DNA is TGTGCCAGCAGCCGGACTAGCGGTAACACCGGGGAGCTGTTTTTT. It specifies CASSRTSGNTGELFF.

The CDR3 DNA is TGCAGCGGGGAAGATACGGACGAGCAGTACTTC. Its protein product is CSGEDTDEQYF. J is TRBJ2-7 and V is TRBV20-1; the D gene is possibly TRBD2 (5 bases). Germline CDR1 is DFQATT and CDR2 is SNEGSKA (reference sequence). The CDR3 is made up of 11 amino acids.

Relative to its sample, this clone is medium-sized. V and J are TRBV4-1 and TRBJ2-7; tentative D call: TRBD1 (6 bases). This CDR3 region has 14 residues. Trimming removed 2 bases from V and 2 bases from J, with 10 bases in between. Per the germline V gene, CDR1 is MGHRA and CDR2 is YSYEKL. CDR3 DNA: TGCGCCAGCAGCCAAAAGCAGGGGACCTACGAGCAGTACTTC. Translated, it gives CASSQKQGTYEQYF.

The table lists this clone with a count of one. This chain uses TRBV5-6 with TRBJ1-2, with 7 bases lining up with TRBD1. The CDR3 has 13 residues. Germline V gene data show CDR1 as SGHDT and CDR2 as YYEEEE. V shed 3 bases, J shed 8 bases, and the junction held 7 bases outside the gene matches. DNA for the CDR3: TGTGCCAGCAGCTGGGACAGCATTGAGGGCTACACCTTC. Residues: CASSWDSIEGYTF.

The chain links TRBV4-1 to TRBJ1-2, with D maybe TRBD1 (5 bases). Between the trimmed V and J ends, which lost 4 bases and 5 bases, there was a span of 14 bases. The V gene's germline CDR1 is MGHRA and CDR2 YSYEKL. This CDR3 has 14 residues. DNA of the CDR3: TGCGCCAGCAGCCCCGAGCTGGGACCTTATGGCTACACCTTC. Protein: CASSPELGPYGYTF.

This clone came up a few times. The V and J genes are TRBV29-1 and TRBJ1-3; D is unclear. Trimming stripped 6 bases from V and 3 bases from J, with 6 bases between. This CDR3 comprises 11 residues. Germline CDR1 SQVTM, CDR2 ANQGSEA. In DNA form, the CDR3 reads TGCAGCGTCCTTGTTGGAAACACCATATATTTT. Its protein product is CSVLVGNTIYF. The full variable domain, completed using reference TRBV29-1 and TRBJ1-3, is SAVISQKPSRDICQRGTSLTIQCQVDSQVTMMFWYRQQPGQSLTLIATANQGSEATYESGFVIDKFPISRPNLTFSTLTVSNMSPEDSSIYLCSVLVGNTIYFGEGSWLTVV.

The rearrangement uses TRBV3-1 (or the pseudogene TRBV3-2) and TRBJ2-3, with D possibly TRBD2 on 6 matching bases. The germline gives CDR1 LGHDT, CDR2 YNNKEL (reference sequence). Trimming took 2 bases from V and 0 from J, leaving 18 bases between them. The CDR3 has 18 amino acids. The CDR3 here is CASSQQVTRASSTDTQYF. The DNA of the CDR3 is TGTGCCAGCAGCCAACAGGTGACTAGGGCTTCTAGCACAGATACGCAGTATTTT.

There are a few counts of this clone. The genes are TRBV28 and TRBJ2-1, with TRBD2 matching over 12 bases. Looked up from germline, CDR1 is MDHEN and CDR2 is SYDVKM. V lost 7 bases, J lost 7 bases, and 26 bases stayed unmatched. There are 21 residues in the CDR3. CDR3 loop: CASTNWEVAWALAGGPNEQFF. In DNA, the CDR3 is TGTGCCAGCACCAACTGGGAGGTCGCGTGGGCGCTAGCGGGAGGGCCAAATGAGCAGTTCTTC.

This chain links TRBV19 with TRBJ2-5; D tentatively reads TRBD1 or TRBD2 (5 bases each). CDR1 and CDR2 from the germline V gene are LNHDA and SQIVND (reference sequence). V was trimmed by 3 bases and J by 0 bases, leaving 11 bases between them. There are 15 residues in the CDR3. CDR3 nucleotide sequence: TGTGCCAGTAGTATGGGGGTGGGGGACCAAGAGACCCAGTACTTC. It specifies CASSMGVGDQETQYF.

The chain is built from TRBV29-1 and TRBJ2-7; a weak D match, TRBD2 (6 bases). Trimming took 7 bases from V and 5 from J, leaving 18 bases between them. The germline V gene has CDR1 SQVTM and CDR2 ANQGSEA. The CDR3 has 13 residues. The CDR3: CSAMGGLGNEQYF. As DNA, the CDR3 is TGCAGCGCGATGGGGGGATTGGGGAACGAGCAGTACTTC.

The rearrangement links TRBV27 to TRBJ2-7; 7 bases map to TRBD1. Germline trimming cut 3 bases from V and 4 bases from J; bases unmatched to any gene: 9. The germline CDR1 and CDR2 sequences are MNHEY and SMNVEV (reference sequence). This CDR3 is built from 15 residues. Written as DNA, the CDR3 is TGTGCCAGCAGTTTGGGTCTGGGGACAGATTACGAGCAGTACTTC. The encoded protein is CASSLGLGTDYEQYF.

The chain combines TRBV9 with TRBJ1-6, with D uncertain. CDR3 length equals 13 residues. Per germline, CDR1 SGDLS and CDR2 YYNGEE. V lost 4 bases and J lost 7, with 9 bases in between. The CDR3 sequence is CASSPSLNSPLHF. The DNA for the CDR3 is TGTGCCAGCAGCCCGTCTTTGAATTCACCCCTCCACTTT.

The chain joins TRBV24-1 to TRBJ2-1; TRBD2 agrees at 7 bases. CDR1 is KGHDR and CDR2 is SFDVKD in the germline V gene. This CDR3 contains 15 residues. J was trimmed by 5 bases and V by 0 bases; bases with no gene match: 3. CDR3 amino acids: CATSDLSLANNEQFF. DNA for the CDR3: TGTGCCACCAGTGATTTGTCACTAGCGAACAATGAGCAGTTCTTC.

The CDR3 nucleotides are TGTGCCAGCAGCACCCGGTCCGCCGCGGCGACGAGCTCCTACAATGAGCAGTTCTTC. Translation: CASSTRSAAATSSYNEQFF. The chain couples TRBV7-2 to TRBJ2-1; D not certain. The length of the CDR3 is 19 residues. Per germline, CDR1 SGHTA and CDR2 FQGNSA. The ends were cut back, 5 bases at V and 0 bases at J, with 23 bases in the middle.

This chain connects TRBV5-4 to TRBJ1-2; possibly TRBD1 for D (5 bases). The CDR3 covers 14 residues. Trimming shortened V by 3 bases and J by 3 bases, and 12 bases separated the two germline ends. Germline V gene data show CDR1 as SGHNT and CDR2 as YYREEE (reference sequence). CDR3 nucleotides: TGTGCCAGCAGCTCCCGGGGCCTACACTATGGCTACACCTTC. Residues: CASSSRGLHYGYTF.

V is TRBV10-1 and J is TRBJ1-4; D ambiguous. The CDR3 totals 13 residues. Germline V CDR1 and CDR2: WNHNN, SYGVQD (reference sequence). V lost 10 bases, J lost 8 bases, and 17 bases lay in between. The CDR3 loop reads CATEPGVTEKLFF. CDR3 bases: TGCGCCACCGAACCTGGGGTAACGGAAAAACTGTTTTTT.